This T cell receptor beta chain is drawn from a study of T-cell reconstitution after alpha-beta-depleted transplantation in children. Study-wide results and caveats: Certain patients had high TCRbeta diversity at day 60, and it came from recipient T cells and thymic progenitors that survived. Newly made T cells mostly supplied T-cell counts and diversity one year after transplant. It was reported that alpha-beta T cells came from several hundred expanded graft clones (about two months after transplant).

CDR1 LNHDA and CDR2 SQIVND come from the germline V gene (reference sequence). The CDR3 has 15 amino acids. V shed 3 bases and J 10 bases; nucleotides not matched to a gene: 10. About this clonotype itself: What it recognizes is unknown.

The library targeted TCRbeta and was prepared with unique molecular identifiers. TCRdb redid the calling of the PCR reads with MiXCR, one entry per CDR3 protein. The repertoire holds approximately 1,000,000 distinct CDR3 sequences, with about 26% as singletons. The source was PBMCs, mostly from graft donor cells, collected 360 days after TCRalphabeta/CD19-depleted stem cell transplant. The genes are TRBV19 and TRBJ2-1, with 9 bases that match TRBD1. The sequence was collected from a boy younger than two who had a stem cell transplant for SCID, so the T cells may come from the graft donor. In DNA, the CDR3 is TGTGCCAGTAGTATTCTGGACAGGGGTAGAGGGGAGCAGTTCTTC. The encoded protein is CASSILDRGRGEQFF.